Listed here are 32 T cell receptor beta chains from one sample, sequenced in a study of blood T cell repertoires in COVID-19. Assay used: immunoSEQ multiplex PCR; TCRdb lists only in-frame clones, some missing. The profile shows approximately 300,000 clones, 75% to 90% of them singletons. Material for sequencing was PBMCs or T cells enriched from blood (not recorded which). All receptors derive from a woman aged 25 to 39 who had been exposed to COVID-19.

This sequence joins TRBV10-3 and TRBJ1-2; 8 nucleotides align to TRBD1. Germline CDR1 is ENHRY and CDR2 is SYGVKD. Germline trimming cut 4 bases from V and 7 bases from J; bases unmatched to any gene: 5. The CDR3 is made up of 13 amino acids. In nucleotides, the CDR3 is TGTGCCATCAGTGGAACAGGGGGAGGTGGCTACACCTTC. It is translated as CAISGTGGGGYTF.

The chain has TRBV30 and TRBJ1-4; D is perhaps TRBD1 (5 bases). This CDR3 is built from 13 residues. In germline, CDR1 is GTSNPN, CDR2 SVGIG (reference sequence). The V gene lost 1 base and the J gene lost 8 bases, with 11 bases spanning the gap. The CDR3 DNA sequence: TGTGCCTGGAGTGGGGGCGGACGGGAAAAACTGTTTTTT. It is translated as CAWSGGGREKLFF.

The chain combines TRBV5-4 with TRBJ2-7; maybe TRBD2 (5 bases). The V end lost 4 bases, the J end lost 2 bases, and 16 bases lay between the germline ends. The CDR3 is 15 amino acids. CDR1 and CDR2 (germline): SGHNT, YYREEE (reference sequence). CDR3 DNA sequence: TGTGCCAGCAGCGATCGGACTCGAAATACCTACGAGCAGTACTTC. It translates to CASSDRTRNTYEQYF.

This clone was counted once. This chain links TRBV19 with TRBJ2-1; D unclear. CDR1 and CDR2 from the germline V gene are LNHDA and SQIVND (reference sequence). Trimming shortened V by 5 bases and J by 0 bases, and 11 bases separated the two germline ends. The CDR3 is 15 residues long. CDR3 sequence: CASSLGSSSYNEQFF. The CDR3 bases are TGTGCCAGTAGTTTGGGCTCGAGCTCCTACAATGAGCAGTTCTTC.

On this clone: Distinct nucleotide sequences in the sample also encode this CDR3. V and J are TRBV27 and TRBJ1-5; D is undetermined. The germline V gene encodes CDR1 MNHEY and CDR2 SMNVEV (reference sequence). V lost 0 bases and J 4 bases, leaving 7 bases between the germline ends. The CDR3 covers 14 residues. The DNA for the CDR3 is TGTGCCAGCAGTTTATCGGCAGGTAATCAGCCCCAGCATTTT. This gives the protein CASSLSAGNQPQHF.

The chain is built from TRBV4-3 and TRBJ2-2; 10 nucleotides align to TRBD2. Germline CDR1 and CDR2: LGHNA and YSLEER. The CDR3 runs 16 residues. V shed 2 bases and J 6 bases; nucleotides not matched to a gene: 6. The CDR3 region is CASSQRALAGPGELFF. In DNA form, the CDR3 reads TGCGCCAGCAGCCAACGTGCACTAGCGGGGCCCGGGGAGCTGTTTTTT.

J is TRBJ2-1 and V is TRBV3-1 (or the pseudogene TRBV3-2); a weak D match, TRBD1 (6 bases). Germline V lookup: CDR1 LGHDT, CDR2 YNNKEL (reference sequence). CDR3 length: 15 residues. Trimming cost V 0 bases and J 9 bases, with 15 bases left between them. CDR3 loop: CASSQDSTGWSEQFF. DNA of the CDR3: TGTGCCAGCAGCCAAGATAGCACAGGGTGGAGTGAGCAGTTCTTC.

For this clone: At one end the junction does not follow the germline gene, possibly because of a read error. DNA of the CDR3: TGCGCCAGCAGTCCCCCAAATTACCCAGGTTTCGCCTTC. It encodes CASSPPNYPGFAF. The rearrangement joins TRBV4-1 to TRBJ1-2, with no clear D. The CDR3 contains 13 residues. Germline V gene sequence: CDR1 MGHRA, CDR2 YSYEKL.

The chain carries TRBV2 and TRBJ1-2; TRBD1 is a possible D gene (5 bases). Looked up from germline, CDR1 is SNHLY and CDR2 is FYNNEI. Between the trimmed V and J ends, which lost 3 bases and 4 bases, there was a span of 9 bases. CDR3 length: 13 amino acids. CDR3 residues: CASSDRVVYGYTF. In DNA form, the CDR3 reads TGTGCCAGCAGTGACAGGGTCGTCTATGGCTACACCTTC.

This clone was recorded once. This chain links TRBV28 with TRBJ1-2; D uncertain. Germline V CDR1 and CDR2: MDHEN, SYDVKM. The CDR3 loop spans 14 amino acids. The V gene lost 6 bases and the J gene lost 5 bases, with 16 bases spanning the gap. The CDR3, as DNA: TGTGCCAGCAGCAGATCTCAAAGTCCGTATGGCTACACCTTC. It is translated as CASSRSQSPYGYTF.

The rearrangement joins TRBV27 to TRBJ1-5; D might be TRBD1 (5 bases). This CDR3 contains 15 residues. V lost 1 base and J lost 2, with 9 bases in between. Germline V lookup: CDR1 MNHEY, CDR2 SMNVEV (reference sequence). CDR3 residues: CASSLYGGGNQPQHF. The CDR3 DNA reads as TGTGCCAGCAGTTTATACGGGGGGGGCAATCAGCCCCAGCATTTT.

V usage is TRBV5-1 and J usage is TRBJ2-2, with TRBD1 identical over 8 bases. V shed 0 bases, J shed 5 bases, and the junction held 6 bases outside the gene matches. This CDR3 is 16 amino acids long. Germline V gene sequence: CDR1 SGHRS, CDR2 YFSETQ. As DNA, the CDR3 is TGCGCCAGCAGCTTGGGGACAGGGAGAGGAACCGGGGAGCTGTTTTTT. Translating it yields CASSLGTGRGTGELFF.

V usage is TRBV18 and J usage is TRBJ2-3; TRBD2 aligns across 11 bases. The germline V gene has CDR1 KGHSH and CDR2 LQKENI. With 4 bases clipped from V and 2 bases from J, the junction kept 5 bases outside the gene matches. This CDR3 contains 16 residues. CDR3 DNA: TGTGCCAGCTCACGCCGACTAGCGGGGAACACAGATACGCAGTATTTT. Its translation: CASSRRLAGNTDTQYF.

This rearrangement joins TRBV2 to TRBJ1-6, with TRBD1 as a possible D gene (6 bases). This CDR3 is built from 15 residues. Trimming pared 0 bases from V and 9 bases from J, leaving 12 bases between. The germline gives CDR1 SNHLY, CDR2 FYNNEI. CDR3 sequence reads: CASSEASGGRSPLHF. Written as DNA, the CDR3 is TGTGCCAGCAGTGAAGCCTCGGGGGGGCGTTCACCCCTCCACTTT.

This chain connects TRBV2 to TRBJ2-1, with a weak D call TRBD2 (6 bases). V lost 8 bases to trimming and J lost 7 bases, with 21 bases between them. The germline V gene has CDR1 SNHLY and CDR2 FYNNEI. There are 15 residues in the CDR3. This CDR3 is CASRRGSGVINEQFF. DNA for the CDR3: TGTGCCAGCCGACGGGGGTCGGGTGTGATAAATGAGCAGTTCTTC. Combining the CDR3 with reference TRBV2 and TRBJ2-1 gives the whole variable domain EPEVTQTPSHQVTQMGQEVILRCVPISNHLYFYWYRQILGQKVEFLVSFYNNEISEKSEIFDDQFSVERPDGSNFTLKIRSTKLEDSAMYFCASRRGSGVINEQFFGPGTRLTVL.

This chain links TRBV6-5 with TRBJ1-2; D may be TRBD1 (5 bases). The CDR3 has 14 residues. Germline lookup yields CDR1 MNHEY and CDR2 SVGAGI. The V and J ends lost 6 bases and 1 base respectively, with 12 bases between them. The CDR3 protein is CASSPTTVNYGYTF. In nucleotides, the CDR3 is TGTGCCAGCAGCCCCACGACAGTTAACTATGGCTACACCTTC.

This chain links TRBV21-1 with TRBJ1-2; the listed D gene, TRBD1, was not tested against the DNA. TRBV21-1 is marked as a pseudogene. There are 13 residues in the CDR3. The CDR3 reads CASSKGDRGGYTF. CDR3 nucleotide sequence: TGTGCCAGCAGCAAGGGGGACAGGGGTGGCTACACCTTC.

V gene TRBV27 combines with J gene TRBJ2-3, with 7 bases aligning to TRBD1. Germline V lookup: CDR1 MNHEY, CDR2 SMNVEV (reference sequence). J was trimmed by 1 base and V by 3 bases; bases with no gene match: 7. The CDR3 has 16 residues. The CDR3 DNA is TGTGCCAGCAGTTTGACAGGGCTAAAACGCACAGATACGCAGTATTTT. This codes for CASSLTGLKRTDTQYF.

The chain combines TRBV6-1 with TRBJ1-2; weak D call: TRBD1 (6 bases). The CDR3 extends over 13 amino acids. V lost 2 bases, J lost 6 bases, and 10 bases lay in between. Germline CDR1 is MNHNS and CDR2 is SASEGT. The chain's CDR3 is CASSESGGNGYTF. In DNA, the CDR3 is TGTGCCAGCAGTGAATCGGGGGGCAATGGCTACACCTTC.

The chain employs TRBV7-2 and TRBJ2-3, with 15 bases fitting TRBD2. The V and J ends lost 0 bases and 6 bases, in that order; junction bases with no gene match: 4. CDR3 length: 17 amino acids. Germline lookup yields CDR1 SGHTA and CDR2 FQGNSA. CDR3 loop: CASSLAGLAGGGDTQYF. The CDR3 DNA is TGTGCCAGCAGCTTAGCGGGACTAGCGGGGGGAGGGGATACGCAGTATTTT.

This clone was recorded only once. J is TRBJ2-3 and V is TRBV7-9; TRBD2 matches at 8 bases. Germline CDR1 and CDR2: SEHNR and FQNEAQ (reference sequence). V lost 2 bases to trimming and J lost 4 bases; unmatched junction nucleotides: 2. The CDR3 extends over 14 amino acids. CDR3: CASSLTGGADTQYF. CDR3 DNA sequence: TGTGCCAGCAGCTTAACCGGGGGGGCAGATACGCAGTATTTT.

V gene TRBV19 combines with J gene TRBJ1-5; 9 bases align to TRBD1. CDR1 LNHDA and CDR2 SQIVND come from the germline V gene (reference sequence). The CDR3 consists of 13 residues. Trimming took 7 bases from V and 6 from J; bases not matched to a gene: 4. This chain's CDR3 is CASNDRGTQPQHF. Here the CDR3 DNA reads TGTGCCAGTAACGACAGGGGGACTCAGCCCCAGCATTTT.

The rearrangement links TRBV19 to TRBJ1-2, with TRBD1 matching over 9 bases. CDR1 and CDR2 from the germline V gene are LNHDA and SQIVND (reference sequence). The CDR3 loop spans 12 amino acids. V was clipped by 10 bases and J by 4 bases; unmatched bases: 4. The CDR3 region has the DNA TGTGCCATGAGGACAGGGGCCTATGGCTACACCTTC. This codes for CAMRTGAYGYTF.

The J gene is TRBJ2-2, the V gene TRBV15, with D tentatively TRBD2 (6 bases). V dropped 0 bases and J dropped 5 bases, with 16 bases sitting between them. Germline CDR1 LNHNV, CDR2 YYDKDF (reference sequence). The CDR3 has 17 amino acids. The CDR3: CATSRDPPGGYTGELFF. The CDR3, as DNA: TGTGCCACCAGCAGAGATCCCCCCGGGGGATATACCGGGGAGCTGTTTTTT.

The rearrangement uses TRBV28 and TRBJ1-1; tentative D call: TRBD1 (5 bases). The CDR3 consists of 13 residues. The germline V and J ends were trimmed by 8 bases and 4 bases, with 14 bases remaining between them. Germline V CDR1 and CDR2: MDHEN, SYDVKM. CDR3 DNA sequence: TGTGCCAGCCGCTGGCAGGGTCTCACTGAAGCTTTCTTT. This codes for CASRWQGLTEAFF.

With regard to this clone: The sample carries other DNA sequences with the same CDR3. The rearrangement links TRBV7-3 to TRBJ2-1; the D gene is possibly TRBD1 (5 bases). With 5 bases removed from V and 5 bases from J, the gap between germline ends came to 10 bases. CDR1 is SGHTA, CDR2 FQGTGA, per germline. The CDR3 is made up of 13 amino acids. The CDR3 loop is CASSPLQDNEQFF. CDR3 DNA sequence: TGTGCCAGCAGCCCTTTACAGGACAATGAGCAGTTCTTC.

The gene calls are TRBV10-3 and TRBJ2-3; 7 bases are a match to TRBD2. CDR3 length equals 14 residues. Per germline, CDR1 ENHRY and CDR2 SYGVKD. Losses at the gene ends were 8 bases for V and 0 bases for J; bases not matched to a gene: 5. The CDR3 DNA sequence: TGTGCCATCTCGGGGGGACCTAGCACAGATACGCAGTATTTT. Translating gives CAISGGPSTDTQYF.

This clone was observed at least ten times. The chain uses TRBV4-2 and TRBJ2-1; 7 nucleotides line up with TRBD2. This CDR3 is 17 amino acids long. CDR1 is LGHNA, CDR2 YNFKEQ, per germline. Unmatched junction bases numbered 12, after V lost 0 bases and J lost 7 bases. The CDR3 DNA follows: TGTGCCAGCAGCCAAGATTTATCCGCGGGAGCAGGGAATGAGCAGTTCTTC. It is translated as CASSQDLSAGAGNEQFF.

V gene TRBV10-3 combines with J gene TRBJ2-3; 8 nucleotides align to TRBD2. The CDR3 is made up of 18 amino acids. V was pared by 6 bases and J by 0 bases, with 14 bases of the junction left unmatched. CDR1 and CDR2 from the germline V gene are ENHRY and SYGVKD. CDR3 sequence: CAIRFSPKTSESTDTQYF. The CDR3 bases are TGTGCCATCAGATTTAGCCCCAAGACTAGCGAAAGCACAGATACGCAGTATTTT.

The genes are TRBV30 and TRBJ2-1; 7 nucleotides align to TRBD2. The ends lost 4 bases at V and 0 bases at J; junction bases unmatched: 6. The CDR3 extends over 15 amino acids. CDR1 is GTSNPN, CDR2 SVGIG, per germline (reference sequence). The DNA of the CDR3 is TGTGCCTGGATATTGGGCGGGAGCTCCTACAATGAGCAGTTCTTC. Protein sequence: CAWILGGSSYNEQFF. Based on the CDR3 plus reference TRBV30 and TRBJ2-1, the full variable domain is SQTIHQWPATLVQPVGSPLSLECTVEGTSNPNLYWYRQAAGRGLQLLFYSVGIGQISSEVPQNLSASRPQDRQFILSSKKLLLSDSGFYLCAWILGGSSYNEQFFGPGTRLTVL.

The rearrangement joins TRBV19 to TRBJ1-5; TRBD1 agrees at 9 bases. V gave up 7 bases and J gave up 5 bases; unmatched junction bases: 9. This CDR3 region has 15 residues. Germline CDR1 is LNHDA and CDR2 is SQIVND (reference sequence). In DNA, the CDR3 is TGTGCCAGTAACCAACAGGGGGCGGGCGATCAGCCCCAGCATTTT. It encodes CASNQQGAGDQPQHF. Using reference TRBV19 and TRBJ1-5 for the parts outside the CDR3, the full variable domain is DGGITQSPKYLFRKEGQNVTLSCEQNLNHDAMYWYRQDPGQGLRLIYYSQIVNDFQKGDIAEGYSVSREKKESFPLTVTSAQKNPTAFYLCASNQQGAGDQPQHFGDGTRLSIL.

V usage is TRBV28 and J usage is TRBJ2-5; D gene unclear. The CDR3 consists of 12 residues. Germline V CDR1 and CDR2: MDHEN, SYDVKM. Trimming pared 7 bases from V and 0 bases from J, leaving 6 bases between. The DNA of the CDR3 is TGTGCCAGCAATAACAACCAAGAGACCCAGTACTTC. It is translated as CASNNNQETQYF.